Shown below are 15 T cell receptor beta chains from a single sample sequenced in a study of T cell clones after liver transplantation. Some clones are missing from TCRdb's copy, which holds only in-frame ones; the method was immunoSEQ multiplex PCR. The table lists about 75,000 clones, approximately 81% of them singletons. Sequences were derived from CD4+ T cells from blood, sampled about 50 months after liver transplant. The receptors come from a human patient who received a liver transplant. Some of the T cells might come from the graft donor.

This sequence joins TRBV11-3 and TRBJ2-5; no clear D. The CDR3 extends over 18 amino acids. Germline CDR1 SGHNT, CDR2 YENEEA. The germline V and J ends were trimmed by 0 bases and 0 bases, with 17 bases remaining between them. Written as DNA, the CDR3 is TGTGCCAGCAGCTTAGATCGTAGTCAGAGACGGGACCAAGAGACCCAGTACTTC. Translation gives CASSLDRSQRRDQETQYF. The entire variable domain, with the rest obtained from reference TRBV11-3 and TRBJ2-5, is as follows: EAGVVQSPRYKIIEKKQPVAFWCNPISGHNTLYWYLQNLGQGPELLIRYENEEAVDDSQLPKDRFSAERLKGVDSTLKIQPAELGDSAVYLCASSLDRSQRRDQETQYFGPGTRLLVL.

J is TRBJ1-5 and V is TRBV6-6; D unclear. V was trimmed by 7 bases and J by 0 bases, leaving 7 bases between them. From germline, CDR1 is MNHNY and CDR2 SVGAGI (reference sequence). The CDR3 has 13 amino acids. CDR3 DNA sequence: TGTGCCAGCAATCCGGATAGCAATCAGCCCCAGCATTTT. Translation gives CASNPDSNQPQHF.

The rearrangement uses TRBV11-2 and TRBJ1-5; TRBD1 might be the D (5 bases). The CDR3 contains 15 residues. The germline V and J ends were trimmed by 5 bases and 0 bases, with 11 bases remaining between them. CDR1 SGHAT and CDR2 FQNNGV come from the germline V gene. This chain's CDR3 is CASSPGTFSNQPQHF. The CDR3 DNA reads TGTGCCAGCAGCCCAGGGACTTTTAGCAATCAGCCCCAGCATTTT.

V and J are TRBV4-2 and TRBJ2-3; 9 positions agree with TRBD1. This CDR3 spans 14 amino acids. Germline CDR1 is LGHNA and CDR2 is YNFKEQ. V shed 8 bases, J shed 2 bases, and the junction held 5 bases outside the gene matches. The CDR3 bases are TGTGCCAGCGTGGGACAGGGCTTCACAGATACGCAGTATTTT. Its protein product is CASVGQGFTDTQYF.

This chain uses TRBV7-2 with TRBJ2-1; tentative D call: TRBD1 (7 bases). The CDR3 consists of 11 residues. Trimming removed 5 bases from V and 12 bases from J, with 11 bases in between. CDR1 is SGHTA and CDR2 is FQGNSA in the germline V gene. CDR3 nucleotides: TGTGCCAGCAGCCAGGGGGACTCGCAGTTCTTC. Translation gives CASSQGDSQFF.

The genes are TRBV7-3 and TRBJ2-1, with TRBD2 matching over 10 bases. The CDR3 sequence is 17 residues long. Germline V gene lookup returns CDR1 SGHTA and CDR2 FQGTGA. The junction had 2 bases not matched to a gene; V was cut back by 0 bases and J by 0 bases. The CDR3 region is CASSLTRLAGSYNEQFF. The DNA for the CDR3 is TGTGCCAGCAGCTTAACCCGACTAGCGGGCTCCTACAATGAGCAGTTCTTC.

This chain joins TRBV6-5 and TRBJ2-7; tentatively, D is TRBD1 or TRBD2 (5 bases each). The CDR3 is 12 residues long. Germline lookup yields CDR1 MNHEY and CDR2 SVGAGI. Trimming removed 4 bases from V and 5 bases from J, with 9 bases in between. The CDR3 is CASSWGNHEQYF. The CDR3 nucleotides read TGTGCCAGCAGTTGGGGGAATCACGAGCAGTACTTC.

DNA of the CDR3: TGTGCCAGCAGTTTAAAGACACATGGCTACACCTTC. Translation gives CASSLKTHGYTF. The V gene is TRBV28, the J gene TRBJ1-2, with D uncertain. CDR3 length equals 12 residues. Germline V lookup: CDR1 MDHEN, CDR2 SYDVKM. With 2 bases removed from V and 6 bases from J, the gap between germline ends came to 7 bases.

The chain joins TRBV7-2 to TRBJ2-7, with D possibly matching TRBD1 (6 bases). Trimming removed 5 bases at V and 6 bases at J, with 14 bases between. The CDR3 extends over 13 amino acids. Germline V lookup: CDR1 SGHTA, CDR2 FQGNSA. In DNA, the CDR3 is TGTGCCAGCAGCGAACAACAGGGTAGCGAGCAGTACTTC. Amino acids: CASSEQQGSEQYF.

The chain links TRBV5-1 to TRBJ1-3, with a tentative D call TRBD1 (6 bases). Per germline, CDR1 SGHRS and CDR2 YFSETQ. Trimming removed 0 bases from V and 3 bases from J, with 16 bases in between. CDR3 size: 17 residues. Here the CDR3 reads CASSLEGGGLFGNTIYF. CDR3 sequence (DNA): TGCGCCAGCAGCTTGGAAGGCGGGGGGCTTTTTGGAAACACCATATATTTT.

The rearrangement uses TRBV25-1 and TRBJ2-1, with 8 bases that match TRBD2. The CDR3 has 13 residues. Per the germline V gene, CDR1 is MGHDK and CDR2 is SYGVNS. Losses at the gene ends were 6 bases for V and 5 bases for J; bases not matched to a gene: 3. DNA for the CDR3: TGTGCCAGCAGCGGGAGGGGAAACAATGAGCAGTTCTTC. It codes for CASSGRGNNEQFF.

The genes are TRBV10-3 and TRBJ2-1; the D gene is possibly TRBD2 (5 bases). The germline V gene has CDR1 ENHRY and CDR2 SYGVKD. The CDR3 covers 14 residues. Trimming took off 4 bases at V and 3 bases at J, with 10 bases between the two ends. The CDR3 DNA sequence: TGTGCCATCAGTGTGAGGGCTCACTACAATGAGCAGTTCTTC. This gives the protein CAISVRAHYNEQFF.

This sequence joins TRBV7-2 and TRBJ2-3; 8 bases fit TRBD2. The J segment lost 5 bases and the V segment lost 8 bases, leaving 6 bases of the junction unmatched. CDR1 is SGHTA and CDR2 is FQGNSA in the germline V gene. The CDR3 runs 13 residues. The CDR3 sequence is CASGRGDGDTQYF. CDR3 bases: TGTGCCAGCGGGCGGGGGGACGGAGATACGCAGTATTTT.

V and J are TRBV28 and TRBJ1-3; D is uncertain. Trimming removed 6 bases from V and 0 bases from J, with 12 bases in between. Germline-derived CDR1 and CDR2 are MDHEN and SYDVKM. The CDR3 is made up of 15 amino acids. CDR3: CASSLREISGNTIYF. CDR3 sequence (DNA): TGTGCCAGCAGCCTGAGGGAAATCTCTGGAAACACCATATATTTT. Full variable domain (missing parts from reference TRBV28 and TRBJ1-3): DVKVTQSSRYLVKRTGEKVFLECVQDMDHENMFWYRQDPGLGLRLIYFSYDVKMKEKGDIPEGYSVSREKKERFSLILESASTNQTSMYLCASSLREISGNTIYFGEGSWLTVV.

This sequence joins TRBV5-1 and TRBJ2-3; D is tentatively TRBD1 or TRBD2 (6 bases each). V lost 1 base and J 2 bases, leaving 11 bases between the germline ends. This CDR3 has 15 amino acids. Germline-derived CDR1 and CDR2 are SGHRS and YFSETQ. The CDR3 DNA sequence: TGCGCCAGCAGCTTGTGGGGGGCTCCCACAGATACGCAGTATTTT. This translates into CASSLWGAPTDTQYF. Full variable domain (outside the CDR3, taken from reference TRBV5-1 and TRBJ2-3): KAGVTQTPRYLIKTRGQQVTLSCSPISGHRSVSWYQQTPGQGLQFLFEYFSETQRNKGNFPGRFSGRQFSNSRSEMNVSTLELGDSALYLCASSLWGAPTDTQYFGPGTRLTVL.